The T cell receptor beta chain under discussion was sequenced for a study of T cells in Graves' hyperthyroidism and ophthalmopathy. Study as a whole: Before any treatment, at initial diagnosis, peripheral blood was collected. The study, taken as a whole, reports: Within blood appeared most thyroid clonotypes that had expanded above 0.001.

This clonotype has a count of ten or more. Its specificity is unknown. V was shortened by 4 bases and J by 1 base, with 7 bases between the two germline ends. The CDR3 sequence is 13 residues long. Germline V lookup: CDR1 SEHNR, CDR2 FQNEAQ (reference sequence). Amplification of TCR beta CDR3 regions used RNA as the template. TCR CDR3 underwent first-round RT-PCR with the HTBI primer set. One entry per CDR3 protein, called by TCRdb with MiXCR from the multiplex PCR reads. The data contain over 650,000 distinct CDR3 sequences, about 16% of them singletons. Calling Graves' hyperthyroidism stable meant ophthalmopathy did not progress within 18 months. Each diagnosis was grounded in clinical symptoms, serum thyroxine and TRAb, thyroid ultrasound, and orbital computed tomography.

The V gene is TRBV7-9, the J gene TRBJ1-1; D remains unclear. The TCR sequence derives from a man aged 18 to 30 with Graves' hyperthyroidism. Sequenced sample: blood. CDR3 in amino acids: CASSSGPNTEAFF. Here the CDR3 DNA reads TGTGCCAGCAGCTCAGGACCGAACACTGAAGCTTTCTTT.